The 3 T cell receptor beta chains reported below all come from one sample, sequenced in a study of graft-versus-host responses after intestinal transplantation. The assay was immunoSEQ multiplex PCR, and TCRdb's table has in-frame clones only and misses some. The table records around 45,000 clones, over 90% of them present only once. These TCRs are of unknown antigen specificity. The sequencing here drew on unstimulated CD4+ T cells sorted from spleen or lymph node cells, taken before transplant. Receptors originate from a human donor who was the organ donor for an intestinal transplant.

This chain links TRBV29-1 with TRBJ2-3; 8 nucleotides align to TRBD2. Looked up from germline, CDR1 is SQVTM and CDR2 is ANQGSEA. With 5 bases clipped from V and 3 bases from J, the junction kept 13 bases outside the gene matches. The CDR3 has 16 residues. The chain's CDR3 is CSVRRGSGSGTDTQYF. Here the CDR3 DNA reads TGCAGCGTTCGGCGTGGAAGCGGGAGTGGTACAGATACGCAGTATTTT.

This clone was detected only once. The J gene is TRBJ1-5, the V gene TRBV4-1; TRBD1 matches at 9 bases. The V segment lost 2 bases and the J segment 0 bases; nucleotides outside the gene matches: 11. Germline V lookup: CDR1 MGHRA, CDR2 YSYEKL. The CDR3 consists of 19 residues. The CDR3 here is CASSQLAGTGGFSNQPQHF. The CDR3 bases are TGCGCCAGCAGCCAACTCGCAGGAACAGGGGGCTTTAGCAATCAGCCCCAGCATTTT.

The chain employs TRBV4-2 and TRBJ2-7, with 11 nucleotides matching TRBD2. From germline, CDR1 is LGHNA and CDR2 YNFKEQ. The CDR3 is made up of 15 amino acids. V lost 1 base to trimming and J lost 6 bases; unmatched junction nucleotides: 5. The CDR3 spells CASSQVSSGRIEQYF. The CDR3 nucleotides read TGTGCCAGCAGCCAAGTCTCTAGCGGGAGGATCGAGCAGTACTTC.